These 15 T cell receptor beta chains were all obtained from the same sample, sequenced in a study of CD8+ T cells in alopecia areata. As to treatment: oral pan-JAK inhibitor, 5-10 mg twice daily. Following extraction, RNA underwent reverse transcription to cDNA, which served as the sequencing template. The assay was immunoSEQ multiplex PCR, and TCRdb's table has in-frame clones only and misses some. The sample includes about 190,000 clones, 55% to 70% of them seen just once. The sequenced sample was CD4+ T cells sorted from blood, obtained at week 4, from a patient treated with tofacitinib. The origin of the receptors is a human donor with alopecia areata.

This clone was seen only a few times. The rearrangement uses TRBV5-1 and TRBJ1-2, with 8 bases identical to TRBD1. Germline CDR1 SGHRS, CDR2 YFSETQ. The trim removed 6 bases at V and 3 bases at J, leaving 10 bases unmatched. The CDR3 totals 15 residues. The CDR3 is CASKTRSGGDYGYTF. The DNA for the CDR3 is TGCGCCAGCAAGACCAGATCAGGGGGCGACTATGGCTACACCTTC.

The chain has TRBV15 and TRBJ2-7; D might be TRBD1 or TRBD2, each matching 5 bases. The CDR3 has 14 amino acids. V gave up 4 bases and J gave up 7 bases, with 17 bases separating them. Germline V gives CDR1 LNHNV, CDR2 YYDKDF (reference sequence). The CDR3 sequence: CATSTGGDRGEQYF. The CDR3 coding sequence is TGTGCCACCAGCACTGGGGGAGACCGAGGGGAGCAGTACTTC.

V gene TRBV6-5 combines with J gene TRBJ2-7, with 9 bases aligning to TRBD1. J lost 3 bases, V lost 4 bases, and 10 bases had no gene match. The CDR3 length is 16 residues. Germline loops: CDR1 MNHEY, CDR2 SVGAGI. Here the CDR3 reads CASSSRIGQGYYEQYF. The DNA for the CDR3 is TGTGCCAGCAGTTCCCGAATCGGACAGGGGTACTACGAGCAGTACTTC.

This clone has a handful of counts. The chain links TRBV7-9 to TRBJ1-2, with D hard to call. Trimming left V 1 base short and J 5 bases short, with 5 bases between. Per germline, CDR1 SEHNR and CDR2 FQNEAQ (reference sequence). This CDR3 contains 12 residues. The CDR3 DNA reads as TGTGCCAGCAGCTTAGGAGGGTATGGCTACACCTTC. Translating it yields CASSLGGYGYTF.

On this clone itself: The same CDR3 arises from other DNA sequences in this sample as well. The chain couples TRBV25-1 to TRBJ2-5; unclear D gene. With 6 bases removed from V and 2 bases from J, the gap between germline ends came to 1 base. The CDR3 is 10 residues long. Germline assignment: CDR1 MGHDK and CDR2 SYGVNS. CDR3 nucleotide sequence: TGTGCCAGCAGGCAAGAGACCCAGTACTTC. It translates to CASRQETQYF. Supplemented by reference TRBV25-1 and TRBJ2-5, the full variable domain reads EADIYQTPRYLVIGTGKKITLECSQTMGHDKMYWYQQDPGMELHLIHYSYGVNSTEKGDLSSESTVSRIRTEHFPLTLESARPSHTSQYLCASRQETQYFGPGTRLLVL.

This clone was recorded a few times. CDR3 in amino acids: CASRSRSQGAVHEQYF. The DNA for the CDR3 is TGTGCCAGCCGCAGCCGGTCTCAGGGGGCTGTCCACGAGCAGTACTTC. The V call is TRBV13, the J call TRBJ2-7; 8 positions agree with TRBD1. This CDR3 comprises 16 residues. Trimming at V came to 8 bases and at J to 5 bases, leaving 17 bases not matched to a gene. Germline V CDR1 and CDR2: PRHDT, FYEKMQ (reference sequence).

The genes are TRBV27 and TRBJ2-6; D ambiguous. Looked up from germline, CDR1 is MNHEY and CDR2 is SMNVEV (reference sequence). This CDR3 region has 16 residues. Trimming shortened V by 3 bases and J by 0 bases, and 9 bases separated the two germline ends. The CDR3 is CASSFVLSSGANVLTF. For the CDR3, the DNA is TGTGCCAGCAGTTTTGTCCTGAGCTCTGGGGCCAACGTCCTGACTTTC.

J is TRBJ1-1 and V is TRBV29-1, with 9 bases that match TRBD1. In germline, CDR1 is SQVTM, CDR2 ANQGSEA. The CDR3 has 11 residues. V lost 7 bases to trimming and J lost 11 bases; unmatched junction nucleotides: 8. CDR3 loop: CSEERDRAAFF. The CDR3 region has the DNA TGCAGCGAAGAAAGGGACAGGGCTGCTTTCTTT.

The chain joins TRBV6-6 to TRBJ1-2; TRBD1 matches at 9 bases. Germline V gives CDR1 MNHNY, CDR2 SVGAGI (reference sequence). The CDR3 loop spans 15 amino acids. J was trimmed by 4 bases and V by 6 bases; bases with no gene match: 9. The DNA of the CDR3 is TGTGCCAGCAGCGGAGGACAGGGGTCTCCCTATGGCTACACCTTC. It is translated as CASSGGQGSPYGYTF.

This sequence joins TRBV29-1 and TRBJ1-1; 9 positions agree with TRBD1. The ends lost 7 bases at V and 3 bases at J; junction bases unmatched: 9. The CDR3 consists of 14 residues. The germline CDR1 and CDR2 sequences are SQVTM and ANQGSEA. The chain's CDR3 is CSAGGRTGDTEAFF. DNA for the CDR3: TGCAGCGCGGGGGGAAGGACAGGGGACACTGAAGCTTTCTTT.

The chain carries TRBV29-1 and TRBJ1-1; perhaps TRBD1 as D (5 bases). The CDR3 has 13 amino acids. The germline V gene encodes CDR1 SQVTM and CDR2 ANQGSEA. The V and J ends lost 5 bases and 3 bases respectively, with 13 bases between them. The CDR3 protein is CSVQGARDTEAFF. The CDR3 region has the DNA TGCAGCGTTCAAGGGGCAAGGGACACTGAAGCTTTCTTT.

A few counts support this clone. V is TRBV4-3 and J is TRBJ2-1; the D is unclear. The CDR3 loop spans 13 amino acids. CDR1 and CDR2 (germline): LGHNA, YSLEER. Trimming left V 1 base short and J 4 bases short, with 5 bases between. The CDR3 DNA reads TGCGCCAGCAGCCAAGGCCATTACAATGAGCAGTTCTTC. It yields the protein CASSQGHYNEQFF.

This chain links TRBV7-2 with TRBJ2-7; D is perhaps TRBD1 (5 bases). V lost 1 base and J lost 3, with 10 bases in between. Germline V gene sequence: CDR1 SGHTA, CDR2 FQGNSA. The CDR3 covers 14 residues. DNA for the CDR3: TGTGCCAGCAGCTTAGGTCCAGGGAACTACGAGCAGTACTTC. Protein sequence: CASSLGPGNYEQYF.

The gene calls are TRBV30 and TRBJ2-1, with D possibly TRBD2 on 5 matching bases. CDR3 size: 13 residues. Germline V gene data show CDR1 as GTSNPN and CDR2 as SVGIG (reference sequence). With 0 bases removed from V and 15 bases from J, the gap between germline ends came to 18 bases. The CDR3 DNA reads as TGTGCCTGGAGTGTACTGGGAGCCCTCCCAGGGTTCTTC. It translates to CAWSVLGALPGFF.

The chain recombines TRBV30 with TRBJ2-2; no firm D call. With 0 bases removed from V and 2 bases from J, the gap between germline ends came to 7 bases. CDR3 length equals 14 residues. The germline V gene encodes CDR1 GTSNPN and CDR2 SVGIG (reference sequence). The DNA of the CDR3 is TGTGCCTGGAGTGTATCGGGTAACACCGGGGAGCTGTTTTTT. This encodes CAWSVSGNTGELFF. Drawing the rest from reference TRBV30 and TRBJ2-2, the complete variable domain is SQTIHQWPATLVQPVGSPLSLECTVEGTSNPNLYWYRQAAGRGLQLLFYSVGIGQISSEVPQNLSASRPQDRQFILSSKKLLLSDSGFYLCAWSVSGNTGELFFGEGSRLTVL.